The sequence of this TCR beta chain was determined in a study of T cells in Graves' hyperthyroidism and ophthalmopathy. The table lists this clonotype with many counts. There were TCR beta CDR3 regions amplified from RNA transcripts. First-round RT-PCR of the TCR CDR3 relied on the HTBI primer set. Each CDR3 protein gets one entry after TCRdb re-called the multiplex PCR reads with MiXCR. The sample holds nearly 600,000 distinct CDR3 sequences, 14% seen once. Disease duration under 2 months; hyperthyroidism patients were aged 18 to 65. It was uncontrolled infection, other autoimmune disease, pregnancy or lactation that excluded patients. This sequence was found in a woman in her twenties or thirties with Graves' hyperthyroidism that later progressed to Graves' ophthalmopathy. Source material: blood.

In DNA, the CDR3 is TGCAGCGTTGTCTTTACGGGCCAGCTGCAGGAAAAACTGTTTTTT. As protein: CSVVFTGQLQEKLFF. The V call is TRBV29-1, the J call TRBJ1-4; no clear D. The CDR3 extends over 15 amino acids. Trimming removed 4 bases at V and 8 bases at J, with 20 bases between. Per germline, CDR1 SQVTM and CDR2 ANQGSEA.